This TCR beta chain is drawn from a study of human T cells and chemical hapten exposure. Time point given: healthy volunteer bleed at 2 weeks. Total RNA was extracted from unfractionated whole blood. The length of the CDR3 is 14 residues. V gave up 1 base and J gave up 1 base, with 7 bases separating them. This clonotype was seen only a few times. TCRdb processed the RACE reads anew with MiXCR; each CDR3 protein has one entry. The top ten hold approximately 1.6% of the sample, which has about 130,000 distinct CDR3 sequences, about 8.2% seen once. The material sequenced was whole blood. The receptor's source is a male donor in good health. Some clones in this sample may be carry-over from other donors' samples. The chain uses TRBV12-3 or TRBV12-4 and TRBJ1-2; the D is unclear. CDR3 residues: CASSLVGDNYGYTF. The DNA of the CDR3 is TGTGCCAGCAGTTTAGTAGGAGATAACTATGGCTACACCTTC.